The T cell receptor (beta chain) under discussion was sequenced for a study of read filtering for tumor transcriptome and immune sequencing. Study-level information: 8 patients were R-ISS I, 16 were R-ISS II, about seven were R-ISS III.

Between the trimmed V and J ends, which lost 3 bases and 6 bases, there was a span of 12 bases. CDR1 and CDR2 (germline): SGHAT, FQNNGV. The CDR3 consists of 15 residues. Study-wide results and caveats: RNA-seq captured clonotypes less deeply and reliably than IR-seq.

For this clonotype: Its antigen remains unknown. This sequence may be a read error, since a much larger clone differs from it by one base.

This library used around 400 ng RNA and molecular barcoded adaptors spanning alpha/delta and beta/gamma chains. TCRdb re-derived calls from the reads in MiXCR, one entry per CDR3 protein. The table lists approximately 40,000 distinct CDR3 sequences, around 15% of them singletons. This TCR was sampled from a donor aged 40 or older with multiple myeloma. Sequenced input: a population of CD138-negative cells sorted from bone marrow. The rearrangement links TRBV11-2 to TRBJ1-6; the D gene is possibly TRBD1 (5 bases). The CDR3 protein is CASSFSGISNSPLHF. CDR3 DNA sequence: TGTGCCAGCAGCTTTTCAGGGATTTCTAATTCACCCCTCCACTTT.